The clone carrying this T cell receptor beta chain was seen only a few times. Its antigen is as yet unknown. Germline CDR1 is SGDLS and CDR2 is YYNGEE. The CDR3 covers 18 residues. Trimming pared 0 bases from V and 9 bases from J, leaving 28 bases between. This entry belongs to a study of T-cell memory formation after mild COVID-19. Study results and limitations: A balance of CD4 and CD8 characterized clones contracting day 15 to 85, whereas later expanders leaned CD4+. Largely, contracting CD4+ clones fell within CM and EM, and contracting CD8+ clones within EMRA.

A 5'RACE reaction primed in the constant segment made cDNA libraries of TCR alpha and TCR beta, and these carried sample barcodes and UMIs. TCRdb analysed the 5' RACE reads with MiXCR anew, one entry per CDR3 protein. Among 200,000 to 250,000 distinct CDR3 sequences listed, 15% to 20% were seen once. The J gene is TRBJ2-7, the V gene TRBV9, with D perhaps TRBD2 (5 bases). The sequence derives from a man younger than 30 who had mild COVID-19 (a few samples of this study predate the infection). Cell type and time point are not known. Material for sequencing was PBMCs or a T cell subset sorted from them (not recorded which). The DNA of the CDR3 is TGTGCCAGCAGCGTAGTAGGCCAGTCCAATGGACTTTCCTATGGGCAGTACGTC. Protein: CASSVVGQSNGLSYGQYV.